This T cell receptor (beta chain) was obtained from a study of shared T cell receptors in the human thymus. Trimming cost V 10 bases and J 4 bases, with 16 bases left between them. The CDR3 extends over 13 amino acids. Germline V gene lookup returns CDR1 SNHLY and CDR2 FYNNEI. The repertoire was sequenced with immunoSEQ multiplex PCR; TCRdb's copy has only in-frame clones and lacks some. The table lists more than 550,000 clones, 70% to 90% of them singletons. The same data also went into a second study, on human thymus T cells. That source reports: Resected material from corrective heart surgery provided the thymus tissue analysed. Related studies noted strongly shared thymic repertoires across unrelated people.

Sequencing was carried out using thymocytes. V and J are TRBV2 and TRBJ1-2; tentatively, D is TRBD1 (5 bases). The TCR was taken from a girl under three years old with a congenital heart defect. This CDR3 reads CANHRTLPYGYTF. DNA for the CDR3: TGTGCCAACCACAGGACCCTACCCTATGGCTACACCTTC.